This T cell receptor (beta chain) was captured in a study of T cell responses to AZD1222 COVID-19 vaccine. Findings of the study overall: Repertoires were collected only later (after the peak T cell response had occurred). Donors, mostly white British, included more females; clonal diversity was possibly underestimated.

Using immunoSEQ multiplex PCR, the repertoire was profiled, and TCRdb retains in-frame clones only, with some absent. The table has 92,000 or so clones, almost 90% seen once; the top ten hold about 28%. About this clone: Its antigen remains unknown.

The receptor was isolated from an adult in good health. Sequenced material: peripheral blood, taken on day 0 of AZD1222 vaccination.

CDR3 sequence reads: CASSLSTSGFRSDTQYF. DNA for the CDR3: TGTGCCAGCAGTTTGTCAACTAGCGGGTTTCGGTCAGATACGCAGTATTTT. The chain recombines TRBV27 with TRBJ2-3; the match to TRBD2 covers 9 bases. V trimming: 3 bases; J trimming: 4 bases; junction bases outside the gene matches: 11. Germline V lookup: CDR1 MNHEY, CDR2 SMNVEV (reference sequence). This CDR3 spans 17 amino acids.